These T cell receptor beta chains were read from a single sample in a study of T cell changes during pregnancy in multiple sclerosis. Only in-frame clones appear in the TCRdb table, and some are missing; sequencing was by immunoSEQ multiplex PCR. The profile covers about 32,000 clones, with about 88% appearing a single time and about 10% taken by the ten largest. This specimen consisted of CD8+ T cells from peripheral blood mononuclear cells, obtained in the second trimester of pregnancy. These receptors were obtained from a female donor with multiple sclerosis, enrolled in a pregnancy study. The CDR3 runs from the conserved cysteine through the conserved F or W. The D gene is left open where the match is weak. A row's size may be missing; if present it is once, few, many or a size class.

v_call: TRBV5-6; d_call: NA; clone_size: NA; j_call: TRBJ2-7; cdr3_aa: CASSLGTGYEQYF; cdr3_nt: TGTGCCAGCAGCTTAGGGACTGGGTACGAGCAGTACTTC
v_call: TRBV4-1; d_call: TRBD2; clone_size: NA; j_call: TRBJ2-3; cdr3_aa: CASSPRVAGVADTQYF; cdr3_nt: TGCGCCAGCAGCCCGCGGGTAGCGGGAGTCGCAGATACGCAGTATTTT
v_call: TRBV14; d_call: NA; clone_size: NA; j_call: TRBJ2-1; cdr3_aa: CASSQHLISYNEQFF; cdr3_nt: TGTGCCAGCAGTCAACACTTGATCTCCTACAATGAGCAGTTCTTC
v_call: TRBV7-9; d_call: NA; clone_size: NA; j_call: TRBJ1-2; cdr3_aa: CASVPGWDYGYTF; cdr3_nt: TGTGCCAGCGTGCCAGGGTGGGACTATGGCTACACCTTC
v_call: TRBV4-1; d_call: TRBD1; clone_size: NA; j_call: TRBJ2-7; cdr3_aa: CASSQEPGQIFDEQYF; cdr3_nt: TGCGCCAGCAGCCAAGAACCGGGACAGATCTTCGACGAGCAGTACTTC
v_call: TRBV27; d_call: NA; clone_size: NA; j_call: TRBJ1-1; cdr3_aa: CASSPRTGNTEAFF; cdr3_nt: TGTGCCAGCAGCCCCCGGACGGGAAACACTGAAGCTTTCTTT
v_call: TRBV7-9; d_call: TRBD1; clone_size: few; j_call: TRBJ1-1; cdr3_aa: CASSSGGGTEAFF; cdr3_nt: TGTGCCAGCAGCTCAGGGGGCGGAACTGAAGCTTTCTTT
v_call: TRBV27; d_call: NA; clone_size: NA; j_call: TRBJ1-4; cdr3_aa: CASSPGPSRGKLFF; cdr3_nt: TGTGCCAGCAGCCCAGGGCCGTCAAGGGGAAAACTGTTTTTT
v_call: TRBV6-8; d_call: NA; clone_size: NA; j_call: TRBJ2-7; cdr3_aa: CASSYSKLSGFYRAYEQYF; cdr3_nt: TGTGCCAGCAGTTACTCGAAGCTTTCGGGTTTTTACCGGGCCTACGAGCAGTACTTC
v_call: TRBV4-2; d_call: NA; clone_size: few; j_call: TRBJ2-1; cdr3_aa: CASSQDSASPYNEQFF; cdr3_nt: TGTGCCAGCAGCCAAGATAGTGCGTCCCCCTACAATGAGCAGTTCTTC
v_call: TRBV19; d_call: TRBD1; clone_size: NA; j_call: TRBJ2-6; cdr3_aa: CASSGTGSSGANVLTF; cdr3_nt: TGTGCCAGTAGTGGGACAGGCTCCTCTGGGGCCAACGTCCTGACTTTC
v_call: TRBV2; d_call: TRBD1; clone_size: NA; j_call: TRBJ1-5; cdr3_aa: CASSVLLGDRGKQPQHF; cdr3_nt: TGTGCCAGCAGTGTCTTGCTTGGGGACAGGGGTAAACAGCCCCAGCATTTT
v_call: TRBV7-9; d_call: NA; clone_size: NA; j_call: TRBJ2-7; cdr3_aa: CASLGGYEQYF; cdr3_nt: TGTGCCAGCCTGGGGGGTTACGAGCAGTACTTC
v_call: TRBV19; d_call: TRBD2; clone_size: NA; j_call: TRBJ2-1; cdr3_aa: CASSIAGGPNEQFF; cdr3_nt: TGTGCCAGTAGTATAGCGGGAGGACCTAATGAGCAGTTCTTC
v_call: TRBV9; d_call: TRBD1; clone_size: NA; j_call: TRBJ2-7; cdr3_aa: CASSATGGFEQYF; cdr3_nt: TGTGCCAGCAGCGCGACAGGGGGCTTCGAGCAGTACTTC
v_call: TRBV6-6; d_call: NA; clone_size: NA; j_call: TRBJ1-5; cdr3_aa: CASTNGREPQHF; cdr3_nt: TGTGCCAGCACTAACGGGAGGGAGCCCCAGCATTTT
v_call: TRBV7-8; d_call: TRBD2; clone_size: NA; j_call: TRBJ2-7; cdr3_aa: CASSLAVAGGPHEQYF; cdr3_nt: TGTGCCAGCAGCTTAGCGGTTGCGGGAGGGCCCCACGAGCAGTACTTC
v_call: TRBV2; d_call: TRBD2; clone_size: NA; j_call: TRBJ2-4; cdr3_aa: CASSERLAGEVF; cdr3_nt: TGTGCCAGCAGTGAGAGACTAGCGGGGGAGGTCTTC
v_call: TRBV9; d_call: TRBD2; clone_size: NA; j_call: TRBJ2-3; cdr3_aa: CASSVAGGGTDTQYF; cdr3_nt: TGTGCCAGCAGCGTAGCGGGAGGGGGCACAGATACGCAGTATTTT
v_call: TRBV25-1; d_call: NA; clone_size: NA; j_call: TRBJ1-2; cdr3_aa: CASSAGPGYTF; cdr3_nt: TGTGCCAGCAGTGCTGGGCCGGGCTACACCTTC
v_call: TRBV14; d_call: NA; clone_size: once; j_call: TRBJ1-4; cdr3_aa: CASSPETGAANEKLFF; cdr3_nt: TGTGCCAGCAGCCCAGAGACAGGTGCGGCTAATGAAAAACTGTTTTTT
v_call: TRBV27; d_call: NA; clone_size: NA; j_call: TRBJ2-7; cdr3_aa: CASSINPGRSYEQYF; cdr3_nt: TGTGCCAGCAGCATCAATCCAGGCAGGTCCTACGAGCAGTACTTC
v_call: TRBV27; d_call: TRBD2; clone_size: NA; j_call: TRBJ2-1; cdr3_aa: CASSFLGGRADEQFF; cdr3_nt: TGTGCCAGCAGTTTTCTCGGCGGGAGGGCCGATGAGCAGTTCTTC
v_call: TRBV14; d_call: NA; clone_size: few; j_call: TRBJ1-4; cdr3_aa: CASSQEGAYEKLFF; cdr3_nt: TGTGCCAGCAGCCAAGAGGGGGCGTATGAAAAACTGTTTTTT
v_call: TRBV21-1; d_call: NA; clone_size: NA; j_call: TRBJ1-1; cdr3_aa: CASSIRSCYTEAFF; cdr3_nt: TGTGCCAGCAGCATTCGGAGTTGTTACACTGAAGCTTTCTTT
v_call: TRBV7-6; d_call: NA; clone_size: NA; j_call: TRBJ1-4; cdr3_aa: CASSLGAGGEKLFF; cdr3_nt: TGTGCCAGCAGCTTAGGGGCAGGTGGGGAAAAACTGTTTTTT
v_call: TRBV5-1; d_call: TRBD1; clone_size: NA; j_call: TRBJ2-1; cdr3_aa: CASSLGTGGEDEQFF; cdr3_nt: TGCGCCAGCAGCTTGGGGACAGGGGGAGAGGATGAGCAGTTCTTC
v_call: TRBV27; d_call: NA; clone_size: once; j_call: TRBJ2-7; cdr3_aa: CASSLSATDPPRQYF; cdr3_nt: TGTGCCAGCAGTTTATCCGCGACAGACCCCCCGAGGCAGTACTTC
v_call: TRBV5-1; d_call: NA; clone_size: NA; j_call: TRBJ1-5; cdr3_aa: CASSFNSNQPQHF; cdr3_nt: TGCGCCAGCAGCTTCAATAGCAATCAGCCCCAGCATTTT
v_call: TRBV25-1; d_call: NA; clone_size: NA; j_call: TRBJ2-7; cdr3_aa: CASSVGARNEQYF; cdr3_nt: TGTGCCAGCAGTGTAGGTGCTAGGAACGAGCAGTACTTC
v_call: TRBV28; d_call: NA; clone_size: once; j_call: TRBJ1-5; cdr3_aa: CASSITGTSGPQHF; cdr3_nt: TGTGCCAGCAGTATAACAGGGACCTCTGGGCCCCAGCATTTT
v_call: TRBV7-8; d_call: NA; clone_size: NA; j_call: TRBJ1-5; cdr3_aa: CASSLGEGSSNQPQHF; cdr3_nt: TGTGCCAGCAGCTTAGGTGAGGGCAGTAGCAATCAGCCCCAGCATTTT
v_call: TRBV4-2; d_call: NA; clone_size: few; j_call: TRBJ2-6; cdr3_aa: CASSQDLSGANVLTF; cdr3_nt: TGTGCCAGCAGCCAAGACCTCTCTGGGGCCAACGTCCTGACTTTC
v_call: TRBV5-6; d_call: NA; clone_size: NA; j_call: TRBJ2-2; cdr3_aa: CASSLGGATGELFF; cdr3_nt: TGTGCCAGCAGCTTGGGTGGAGCGACCGGGGAGCTGTTTTTT
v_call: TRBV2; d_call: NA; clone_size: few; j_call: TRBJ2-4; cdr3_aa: CASSERWGVFGNIQYF; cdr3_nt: TGTGCCAGCAGTGAAAGGTGGGGGGTATTCGGAAACATTCAGTACTTC
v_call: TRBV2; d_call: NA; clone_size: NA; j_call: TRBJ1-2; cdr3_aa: CASPGPKGDGYTF; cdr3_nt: TGTGCCAGCCCGGGCCCAAAGGGGGACGGCTACACCTTC
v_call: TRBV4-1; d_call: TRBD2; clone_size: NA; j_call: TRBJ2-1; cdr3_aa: CASSPGTSGWNEQFF; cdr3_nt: TGCGCCAGCAGCCCCGGGACTAGCGGGTGGAATGAGCAGTTCTTC
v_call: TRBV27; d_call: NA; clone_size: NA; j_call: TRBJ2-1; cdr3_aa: CASSLYGGIYNEQFF; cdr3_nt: TGTGCCAGCAGTTTATACGGCGGGATTTACAATGAGCAGTTCTTC
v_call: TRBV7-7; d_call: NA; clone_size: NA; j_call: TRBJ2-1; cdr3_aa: CASSLVSGALTNEQFF; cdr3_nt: TGTGCCAGCAGCTTAGTTTCTGGGGCGCTGACCAATGAGCAGTTCTTC
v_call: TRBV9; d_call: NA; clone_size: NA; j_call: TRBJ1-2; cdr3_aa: CASSVGGRANYGYTF; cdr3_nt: TGTGCCAGCAGCGTAGGCGGCAGGGCTAACTATGGCTACACCTTC
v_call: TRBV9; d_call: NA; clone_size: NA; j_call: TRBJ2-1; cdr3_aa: CASSERDGSGNEQFF; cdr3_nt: TGTGCCAGCAGTGAACGGGATGGGTCGGGGAATGAGCAGTTCTTC
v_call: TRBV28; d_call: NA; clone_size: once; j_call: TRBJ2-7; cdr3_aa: CASSSWADRYEQYF; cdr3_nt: TGTGCCAGCAGCTCCTGGGCCGACAGGTACGAGCAGTACTTC